The 15 T cell receptor beta chains in this list originate from one sample, sequenced in a study of blood T cells in healthy people across ages (dated by TCRdb to between 2015 and 2016). The receptor library was made with 5' RACE. The sequencing machine was an Illumina HiSeq 2500. A second PCR of about 6 to 12 cycles was performed with a sample-barcoded 5' primer and a J-beta primer mix. Through fastp at Q25 and MiXCR, TCRdb rebuilt clones from the public reads, retaining in-frame beta chains. Rows are unified per CDR3 protein, each entry keeping the most common DNA and genes. The sample profile shows 1.2 million to 1.5 million distinct CDR3 sequences; 40% to 50% of them were found once. The biggest ten clones account for 6.5% to 10% of the sample. The sequenced sample was blood. These receptors originate from a woman in her late teens or twenties in good health.

Regarding this clonotype: An end of the junction does not agree with germline; a read error may underlie this. The rearrangement uses TRBV4-1 and TRBJ2-7; perhaps D is TRBD1 or TRBD2 (5 bases each). This CDR3 region has 13 residues. Germline loops: CDR1 MGHRA, CDR2 YSYEKL. In nucleotides, the CDR3 is TGCGCCAGCAGCCAAGTGGCCGGGGACGAGCGGTACTTC. Protein sequence: CASSQVAGDERYF.

This clonotype was counted a single time. The genes are TRBV11-2 and TRBJ2-5; D might be TRBD2 (5 bases). V lost 4 bases and J 9 bases, leaving 18 bases between the germline ends. The CDR3 is 14 residues long. Germline V gives CDR1 SGHAT, CDR2 FQNNGV. CDR3 bases: TGTGCCAGCAGCTCCCTTTTGGGAATGGAGGCCCAGTACTTC. As protein: CASSSLLGMEAQYF.

The chain combines TRBV7-2 with TRBJ2-3, with D possibly matching TRBD2 (6 bases). The CDR3 has 14 residues. Looked up from germline, CDR1 is SGHTA and CDR2 is FQGNSA. V shed 5 bases and J shed 0 bases, with 9 bases lying between them. CDR3 DNA: TGTGCCAGCAGCAAGCGGGCTAGCACAGATACGCAGTATTTT. It is translated as CASSKRASTDTQYF.

Turning to this clonotype: An end of the junction differs from the germline gene, which may be a read error. V is TRBV28 and J is TRBJ2-7; D ambiguous. The CDR3 is 14 residues long. Per germline, CDR1 MDHEN and CDR2 SYDVKM. CDR3 loop: CASRRGLTYNERYF. In nucleotides, the CDR3 is TGTGCCAGCAGGCGTGGGTTGACCTACAATGAGCGGTACTTC.

The rearrangement uses TRBV12-3 or TRBV12-4 and TRBJ2-6; TRBD1 aligns across 7 bases. With 8 bases clipped from V and 0 bases from J, the junction kept 10 bases outside the gene matches. The length of the CDR3 is 17 residues. CDR3 protein: CASGTRTGASGANVLTF. CDR3 in DNA: TGTGCCAGCGGGACCCGGACAGGAGCCTCTGGGGCCAACGTCCTGACTTTC.

This clonotype has a handful of counts. The rearrangement joins TRBV5-1 to TRBJ2-4; 9 bases map to TRBD1. The J call may not be correct, given that the DNA end is closer to TRBJ2-7. This CDR3 spans 15 amino acids. Looked up from germline, CDR1 is SGHRS and CDR2 is YFSETQ. CDR3 sequence: CASSLGLGQGYEQYF. The CDR3, as DNA: TGCGCCAGCAGCTTGGGCTTGGGACAGGGCTACGAGCAGTACTTC.

The V call is TRBV28, the J call TRBJ2-7, with D possibly being TRBD1 (5 bases). V was cut by 6 bases and J by 0 bases, with 9 bases left in between. Per the germline V gene, CDR1 is MDHEN and CDR2 is SYDVKM. The CDR3 is made up of 13 amino acids. CDR3 sequence reads: CASRGPLSYEQYF. CDR3 sequence (DNA): TGTGCCAGCAGGGGGCCCCTCTCCTACGAGCAGTACTTC.

This clonotype was observed a handful of times. This rearrangement joins TRBV29-1 to TRBJ2-2, with D possibly called TRBD1 or TRBD2 (6 bases each). This CDR3 contains 14 residues. V shed 3 bases and J shed 3 bases, with 11 bases lying between them. Germline V gives CDR1 SQVTM, CDR2 ANQGSEA. CDR3 residues: CSVDRGRDTGELFF. In nucleotides, the CDR3 is TGCAGCGTTGATCGGGGGCGGGACACCGGGGAGCTGTTTTTT.

The rearrangement joins TRBV5-5 to TRBJ1-1; D call uncertain. This CDR3 contains 13 residues. Germline V gene lookup returns CDR1 SGHKS and CDR2 YYEKEE (reference sequence). V shed 0 bases and J shed 4 bases, with 7 bases lying between them. CDR3 protein: CASSLGVFTEAFF. The CDR3 DNA follows: TGTGCCAGCAGCTTGGGCGTCTTCACTGAAGCTTTCTTT.

The chain joins TRBV29-1 to TRBJ2-2, with 7 bases fitting TRBD1. V gave up 7 bases and J gave up 3 bases; unmatched junction bases: 8. Germline CDR1 and CDR2: SQVTM and ANQGSEA. There are 14 residues in the CDR3. The CDR3 region is CSAATGVDTGELFF. CDR3 DNA: TGCAGCGCCGCCACAGGGGTGGACACCGGGGAGCTGTTTTTT.

The J gene is TRBJ2-7, the V gene TRBV13, with a possible D match to TRBD2 (6 bases). Germline assignment: CDR1 PRHDT and CDR2 FYEKMQ (reference sequence). This CDR3 has 15 amino acids. V lost 3 bases to trimming and J lost 0 bases, with 12 bases between them. CDR3 DNA: TGTGCCAGCAGCTTGCCACGGGGGAGCTCCTACGAGCAGTACTTC. This codes for CASSLPRGSSYEQYF.

This clonotype has only a few counts. This chain links TRBV2 with TRBJ2-6; no firm D call. The CDR3 spans 13 residues. V shed 1 base and J shed 3 bases, with 1 base lying between them. The germline V gene has CDR1 SNHLY and CDR2 FYNNEI. CDR3 nucleotide sequence: TGTGCCAGCAGTGAAGGTGGGGCCAACGTCCTGACTTTC. Translating gives CASSEGGANVLTF. The full variable domain, rest sourced from reference TRBV2 and TRBJ2-6, is EPEVTQTPSHQVTQMGQEVILRCVPISNHLYFYWYRQILGQKVEFLVSFYNNEISEKSEIFDDQFSVERPDGSNFTLKIRSTKLEDSAMYFCASSEGGANVLTFGAGSRLTVL.

The rearrangement joins TRBV3-1 to TRBJ2-5; TRBD2 matches at 7 bases. The better agreement between TRBJ2-7 and the DNA end casts doubt on the J call. Germline V gives CDR1 LGHDT, CDR2 YNNKEL (reference sequence). The CDR3 sequence is 13 residues long. CDR3 loop: CASTLGLVGEQYF. For the CDR3, the DNA is TGTGCCAGCACCCTCGGACTAGTTGGCGAGCAGTACTTC.

This rearrangement joins TRBV27 to TRBJ1-1; D might be TRBD1 (6 bases). The germline V gene has CDR1 MNHEY and CDR2 SMNVEV (reference sequence). V was pared by 2 bases and J by 0 bases, with 16 bases between. This CDR3 has 17 residues. Here the CDR3 reads CASSLVGGPLLNTEAFF. The CDR3 DNA follows: TGTGCCAGCAGTTTAGTAGGGGGGCCCTTACTGAACACTGAAGCTTTCTTT.

This clonotype has a handful of counts. DNA for the CDR3: TGTGCCAGCAGCGGAGGGACTAGCGATGTTAGTGAGCAGTTCTTC. It encodes CASSGGTSDVSEQFF. The J gene is TRBJ2-1, the V gene TRBV9; 10 bases line up with TRBD2. The V gene's germline CDR1 is SGDLS and CDR2 YYNGEE. J was trimmed by 9 bases and V by 3 bases; bases with no gene match: 9. This CDR3 is 15 amino acids long.